This TCR beta chain is from a study of human T cells and chemical hapten exposure (dated by TCRdb to about 2021). With regard to the full study: For sensitization, 2% DPC in acetone was applied to a 2 cm by 2 cm area of upper inner arm skin. Patch testing was done on the upper back using Finn chambers containing 0.01% DPC, and results were scored after 6 days according to International Contact Dermatitis Research Group standards. Throughout the study period of about 23 weeks, patients also received therapeutic DPC doses to the scalp every week. The mostly female patient cohort included alopecia areata with under or over 50% scalp involvement, alopecia totalis and alopecia universalis. Blood for TCR sequencing was provided by twenty-nine alopecia patients at one to four time points (pre-sensitization, 2, 6 and 24 weeks). Blood samples were taken from patients before sensitization (week 0) and at 2, 6 and about 24 weeks after DPC sensitization. The study tracked peripheral blood TCR repertoire changes in vivo during primary and secondary sensitization to the hapten diphenylcyclopropenone (DPC) in alopecia patients. The libraries were sequenced as a pool, and the TCR yield per sample differed mostly because of small variations in library volumes within the pool. What the research found in general, with its limitations: The number of PT1 expanded TCRs positively correlated with patch test score, significant at thresholds 8, 16 and 32 but not 4. Expanded TCRs formed significantly more large CDR3 similarity clusters than pre-sensitization or healthy control sets, consistent with antigen-driven responses. After repeated subsampling, the strength of the expansion versus patch-test correlation and the threshold at which it became significant changed. DPC sensitization did not change the number of TCRs with a frequency above 1 in 1000, and there was no evidence of changes in global repertoire structure. Alopecia, a presumed autoimmune disease, was present in all patients, so the immune response of the patients might differ from that of healthy individuals.

Read against the paper, the sample's time point label means: patch test 3, about 24 weeks after DPC sensitization. In the paper's terms, the treatment or condition label means: therapeutic diphenylcyclopropenone sensitization with weekly scalp DPC. At every patch-test visit, the blood draw took place before the patch test was put on. Patients were considered eligible if aged 18 to 70, diagnosed with alopecia and deemed suitable for DPC therapy, and patients were excluded if pregnant. Total RNA was isolated from unfractionated whole blood collected in Tempus Blood RNA tubes. This clonotype was counted ten times or more. Its recognized antigen is unknown. The sample holds no much larger clone one base away, and base qualities are not on file. The library was produced with RACE. The instrument was a NextSeq 500. During library preparation, unique molecular identifiers were attached to individual cDNA molecules so that TCRs could be counted quantitatively and reproducibly. Each blood RNA sample was used to sequence both TCR alpha and TCR beta chains. The study's own analysis went as follows. The median number of TCRs per sample was around 96,000, ranging from roughly 23,224 to 690,600. V, J and CDR3 annotation of the TCR reads was carried out using the Decombinator software suite. Every sample was subsampled to the same number of TCRs (28,000) for the PS versus PT1 abundance plots. TCRs were defined as expanded if absent before sensitization and observed at least eight times at the 2-week time point. TCRdb applied fastp at Q25 and MiXCR to the public reads, then kept only in-frame beta chains. Identical CDR3 proteins give one entry, which carries the most common genes and DNA. TCRdb, not the original authors, processed these V and J calls. In all, the sample holds about 76,000 distinct CDR3 sequences, and 13% of those were seen once. 5.7% of the sample is held by the ten biggest clonotypes.

For this chain, trimming is 3 bases at the V end and 7 bases at the J end, and the number of junction bases without a gene match is 14. CDR1 and CDR2, per the germline V gene, are SGHDN and FVKESK. The CDR3 covers 17 residues, taking in both the cysteine and the phenylalanine. Kept here is only the CDR3 DNA, which spans 51 bases and is read in frame from base 1. This clonotype was obtained from a woman aged 50 to 65 with alopecia areata. Some clones in this sample may be carry-over from other donors' samples. The source was whole blood, collected in connection with sensitization to the hapten diphenylcyclopropenone (DPC). The chain couples TRBV14 to TRBJ2-1; TRBD2 matches 8 bases in the middle. CDR3 region: CASSHFMGSGSRNEQFF. The DNA is as follows: TGTGCCAGCAGCCATTTTATGGGGAGCGGGAGTAGGAATGAGCAGTTCTTC.